This T cell receptor (beta chain) is drawn from a study of blood T cell repertoires in COVID-19. Looking at the study overall: Sources were T cells, B-cell-depleted T cells, or PBMCs; the material itself was cDNA or gDNA.

Measured with immunoSEQ multiplex PCR; TCRdb has only the in-frame clones, and not every one. The data contain roughly 260,000 clones, approximately 80% of them singletons. This clone was recorded only once. V was pared by 9 bases and J by 0 bases, with 16 bases between. The CDR3 is 15 residues long. Looked up from germline, CDR1 is LNHNV and CDR2 is YYDKDF (reference sequence). This chain links TRBV15 with TRBJ2-3; D gene ambiguous. The TCR was taken from a woman older than 75 with active or convalescent COVID-19. The sample taken for sequencing was peripheral blood. The chain's CDR3 is CATRPTPTSTDTQYF. The CDR3 region has the DNA TGTGCCACTAGACCGACTCCGACTAGCACAGATACGCAGTATTTT.